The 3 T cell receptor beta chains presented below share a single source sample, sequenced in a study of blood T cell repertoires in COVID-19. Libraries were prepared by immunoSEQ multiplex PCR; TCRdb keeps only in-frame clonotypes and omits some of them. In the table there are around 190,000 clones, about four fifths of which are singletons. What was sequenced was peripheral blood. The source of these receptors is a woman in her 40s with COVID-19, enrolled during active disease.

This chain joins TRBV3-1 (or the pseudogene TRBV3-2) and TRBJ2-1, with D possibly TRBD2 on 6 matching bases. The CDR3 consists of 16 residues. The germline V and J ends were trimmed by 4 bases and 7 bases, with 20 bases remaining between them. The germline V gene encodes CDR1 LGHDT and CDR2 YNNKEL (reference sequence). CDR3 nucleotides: TGTGCCAGCAGCCCCCGCGCGGGATGGTTAGGGAATGAGCAGTTCTTC. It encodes CASSPRAGWLGNEQFF.

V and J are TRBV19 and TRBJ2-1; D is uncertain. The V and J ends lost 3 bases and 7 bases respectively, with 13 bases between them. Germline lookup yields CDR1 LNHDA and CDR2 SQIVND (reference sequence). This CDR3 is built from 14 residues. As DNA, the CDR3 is TGTGCCAGTAGTATTGGTAGTTATCTAAATGAGCAGTTCTTC. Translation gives CASSIGSYLNEQFF.

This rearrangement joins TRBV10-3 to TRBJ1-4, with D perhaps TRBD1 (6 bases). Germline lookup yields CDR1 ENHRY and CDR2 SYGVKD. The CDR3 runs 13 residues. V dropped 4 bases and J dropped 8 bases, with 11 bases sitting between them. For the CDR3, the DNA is TGTGCCATCAGTGCAGGGGTAGAGGAAAAACTGTTTTTT. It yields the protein CAISAGVEEKLFF.